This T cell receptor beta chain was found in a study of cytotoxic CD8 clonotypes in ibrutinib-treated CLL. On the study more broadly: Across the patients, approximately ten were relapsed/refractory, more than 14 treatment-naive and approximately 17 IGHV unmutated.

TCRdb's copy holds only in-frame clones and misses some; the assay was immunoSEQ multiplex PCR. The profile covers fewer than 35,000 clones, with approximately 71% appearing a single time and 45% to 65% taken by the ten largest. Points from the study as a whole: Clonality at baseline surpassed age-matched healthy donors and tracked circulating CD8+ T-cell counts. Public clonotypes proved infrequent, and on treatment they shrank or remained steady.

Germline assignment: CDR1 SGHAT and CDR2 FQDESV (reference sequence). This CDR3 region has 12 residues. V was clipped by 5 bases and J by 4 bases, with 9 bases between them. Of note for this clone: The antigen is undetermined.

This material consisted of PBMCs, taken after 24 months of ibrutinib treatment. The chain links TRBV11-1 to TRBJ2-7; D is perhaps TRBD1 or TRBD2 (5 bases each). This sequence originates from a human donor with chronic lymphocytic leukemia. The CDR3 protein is CASSRDGYEQYF. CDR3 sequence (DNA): TGTGCCAGCAGCCGGGACGGATACGAGCAGTACTTC.